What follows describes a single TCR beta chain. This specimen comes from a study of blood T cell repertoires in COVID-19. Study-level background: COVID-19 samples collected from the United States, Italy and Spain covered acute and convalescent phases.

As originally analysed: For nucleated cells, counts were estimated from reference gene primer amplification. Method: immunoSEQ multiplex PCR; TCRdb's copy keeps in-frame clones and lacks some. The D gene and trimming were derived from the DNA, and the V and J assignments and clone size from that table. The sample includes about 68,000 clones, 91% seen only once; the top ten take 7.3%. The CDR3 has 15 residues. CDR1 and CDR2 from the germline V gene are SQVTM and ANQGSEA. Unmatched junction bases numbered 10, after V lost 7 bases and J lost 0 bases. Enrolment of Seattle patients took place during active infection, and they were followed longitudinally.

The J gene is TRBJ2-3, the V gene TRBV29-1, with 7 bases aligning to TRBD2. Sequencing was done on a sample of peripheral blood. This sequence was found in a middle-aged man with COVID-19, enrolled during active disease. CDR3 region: CSALSSGTSTDTQYF. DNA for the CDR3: TGCAGCGCCCTATCTAGCGGAACTAGCACAGATACGCAGTATTTT.